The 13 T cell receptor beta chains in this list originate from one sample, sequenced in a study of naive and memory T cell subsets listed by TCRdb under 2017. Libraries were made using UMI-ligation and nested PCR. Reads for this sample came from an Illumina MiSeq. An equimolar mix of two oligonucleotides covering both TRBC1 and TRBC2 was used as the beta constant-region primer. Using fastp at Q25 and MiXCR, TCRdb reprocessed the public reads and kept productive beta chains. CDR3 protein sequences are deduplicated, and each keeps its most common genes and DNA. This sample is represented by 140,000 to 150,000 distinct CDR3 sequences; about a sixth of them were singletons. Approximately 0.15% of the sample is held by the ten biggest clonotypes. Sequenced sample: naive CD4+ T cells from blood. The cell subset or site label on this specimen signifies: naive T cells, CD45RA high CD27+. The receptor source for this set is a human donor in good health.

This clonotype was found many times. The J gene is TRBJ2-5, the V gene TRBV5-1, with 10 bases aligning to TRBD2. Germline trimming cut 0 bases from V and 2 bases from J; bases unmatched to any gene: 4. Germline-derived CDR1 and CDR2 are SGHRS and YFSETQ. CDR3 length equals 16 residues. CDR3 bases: TGCGCCAGCAGCTTGGTGGTAGCGGGAGGACAAGAGACCCAGTACTTC. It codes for CASSLVVAGGQETQYF.

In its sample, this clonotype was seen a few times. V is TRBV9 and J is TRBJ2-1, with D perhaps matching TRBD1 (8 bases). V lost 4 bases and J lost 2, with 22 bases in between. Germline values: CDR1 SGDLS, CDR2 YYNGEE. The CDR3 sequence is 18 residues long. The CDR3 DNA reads TGTGCCAGCAGCCCAGGGGGGGTCCTGGACAGGGCCTACAATGAGCAGTTCTTC. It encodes CASSPGGVLDRAYNEQFF. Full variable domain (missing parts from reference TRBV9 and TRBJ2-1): DSGVTQTPKHLITATGQRVTLRCSPRSGDLSVYWYQQSLDQGLQFLIQYYNGEERAKGNILERFSAQQFPDLHSELNLSSLELGDSALYFCASSPGGVLDRAYNEQFFGPGTRLTVL.

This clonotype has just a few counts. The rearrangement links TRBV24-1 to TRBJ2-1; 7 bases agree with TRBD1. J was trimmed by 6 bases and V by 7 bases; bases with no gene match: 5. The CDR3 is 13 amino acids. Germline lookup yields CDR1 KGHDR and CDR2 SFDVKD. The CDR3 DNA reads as TGTGCCACCAGCGAAGACAGGGTCAATGAGCAGTTCTTC. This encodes CATSEDRVNEQFF.

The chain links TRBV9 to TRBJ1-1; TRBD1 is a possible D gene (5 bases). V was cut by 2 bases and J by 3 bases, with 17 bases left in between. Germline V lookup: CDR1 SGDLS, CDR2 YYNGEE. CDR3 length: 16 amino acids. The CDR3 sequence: CASSVRGTERDTEAFF. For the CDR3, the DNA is TGTGCCAGCAGCGTTCGGGGGACGGAGCGAGACACTGAAGCTTTCTTT.

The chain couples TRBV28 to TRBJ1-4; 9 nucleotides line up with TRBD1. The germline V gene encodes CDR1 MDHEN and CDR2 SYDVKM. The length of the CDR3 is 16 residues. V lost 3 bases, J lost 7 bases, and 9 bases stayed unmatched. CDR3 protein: CASSLFGTGLSEKLFF. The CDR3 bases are TGTGCCAGCAGTTTGTTCGGGACAGGGTTGAGTGAAAAACTGTTTTTT.

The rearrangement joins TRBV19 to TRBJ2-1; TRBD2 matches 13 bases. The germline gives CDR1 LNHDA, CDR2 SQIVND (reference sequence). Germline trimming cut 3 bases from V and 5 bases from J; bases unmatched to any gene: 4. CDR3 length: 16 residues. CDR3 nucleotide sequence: TGTGCCAGTAGTATTATCGGGACTAGCGGGAACAATGAGCAGTTCTTC. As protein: CASSIIGTSGNNEQFF.

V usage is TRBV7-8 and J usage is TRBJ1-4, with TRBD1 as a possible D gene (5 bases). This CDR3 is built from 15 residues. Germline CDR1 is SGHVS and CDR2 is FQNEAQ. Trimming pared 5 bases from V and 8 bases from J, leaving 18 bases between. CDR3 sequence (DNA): TGTGCCAGCAGCCAGTCCGGGCAGGGTGGCGAAAAACTGTTTTTT. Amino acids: CASSQSGQGGEKLFF.

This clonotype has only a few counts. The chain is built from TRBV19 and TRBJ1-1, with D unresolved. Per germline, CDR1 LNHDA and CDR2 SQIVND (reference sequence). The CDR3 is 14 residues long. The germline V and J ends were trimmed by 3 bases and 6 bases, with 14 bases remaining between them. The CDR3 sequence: CASSIQSVVSEAFF. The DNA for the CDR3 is TGTGCCAGTAGTATTCAGTCAGTTGTCTCTGAAGCTTTCTTT.

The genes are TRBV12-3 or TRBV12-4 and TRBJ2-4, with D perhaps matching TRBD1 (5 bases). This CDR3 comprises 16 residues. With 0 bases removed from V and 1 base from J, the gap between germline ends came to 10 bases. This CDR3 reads CASSLAGAVAKNIQYF. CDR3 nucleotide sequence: TGTGCCAGCAGTTTAGCAGGGGCGGTCGCCAAAAACATTCAGTACTTC.

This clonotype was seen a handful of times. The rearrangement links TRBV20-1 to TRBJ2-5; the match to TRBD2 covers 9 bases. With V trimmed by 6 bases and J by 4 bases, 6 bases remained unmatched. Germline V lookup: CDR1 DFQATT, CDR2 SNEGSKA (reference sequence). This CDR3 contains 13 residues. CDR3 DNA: TGCAGTGCGATAGCGGGAGTAGGAGAGACCCAGTACTTC. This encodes CSAIAGVGETQYF.

As DNA, the CDR3 is TGTGCCAGCAGTCCTGGGACCTTCTATGGCTACACCTTC. It encodes CASSPGTFYGYTF. The J gene is TRBJ1-2, the V gene TRBV28; maybe TRBD1 (5 bases). CDR3 size: 13 residues. Per germline, CDR1 MDHEN and CDR2 SYDVKM. Trimming cost V 5 bases and J 4 bases, with 11 bases left between them.

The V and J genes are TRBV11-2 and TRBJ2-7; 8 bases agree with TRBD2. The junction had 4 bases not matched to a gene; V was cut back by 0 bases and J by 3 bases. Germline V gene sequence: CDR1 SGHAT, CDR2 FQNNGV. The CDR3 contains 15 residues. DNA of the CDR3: TGTGCCAGCAGCTTAGATTACAGCGGGAGCTACGAGCAGTACTTC. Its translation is CASSLDYSGSYEQYF.

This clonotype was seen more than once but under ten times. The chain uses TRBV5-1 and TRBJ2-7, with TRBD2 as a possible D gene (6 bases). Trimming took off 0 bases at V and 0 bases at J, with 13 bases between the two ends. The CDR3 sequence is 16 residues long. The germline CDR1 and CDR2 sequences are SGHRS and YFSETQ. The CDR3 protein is CASSLAVPSVSYEQYF. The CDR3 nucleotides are TGCGCCAGCAGCTTGGCCGTCCCTAGCGTCTCCTACGAGCAGTACTTC.